Sequencing of this T cell receptor (beta chain) was carried out in a study of T cells after yellow fever vaccination. This clonotype has a count of ten or more. TCRdb itself ran the 5' RACE reads through MiXCR, one entry per CDR3 protein. Counted here are some 400,000 distinct CDR3 sequences, approximately 19% occurring once; the ten biggest clones make up over 15%. Sample: PBMCs, taken before the yellow fever booster vaccination. This clonotype was obtained from a man between 18 and 29 years old who received the YFV17D yellow fever vaccine.

This CDR3 is CASKSGTTVWQYF. Here the CDR3 DNA reads TGTGCCAGCAAGTCCGGGACTACCGTATGGCAGTATTTT. This chain uses TRBV7-2 with TRBJ2-3; 7 bases align to TRBD2. The germline V gene has CDR1 SGHTA and CDR2 FQGNSA. The CDR3 consists of 13 residues. The V gene end was trimmed by 7 bases and the J gene end by 11 bases; junction bases not matched to a gene: 12.